A single sample gave rise to the 18 T cell receptor beta chains below, sequenced in a study of Ad26.COV2.S vaccination and SARS-CoV-2 variants. Assay: immunoSEQ multiplex PCR; the TCRdb copy retains only in-frame clones and omits some. The table records 300,000 to 350,000 clones, around 88% of them present only once. Stated treatment: 19 received Ad26.COV2.S at low or high dose, single or two shots; 5 received placebo; per-sample allocation not given. Sampling took place 63 days after the first vaccine or placebo injection. Material: peripheral blood, obtained in a trial of Ad26.COV2.S vaccine versus placebo. The receptors were sampled from a person aged 18-60 years who received the Ad26.COV2.S COVID-19 vaccine or a placebo.

The chain has TRBV19 and TRBJ2-4, with a weak D call TRBD1 (6 bases). CDR1 LNHDA and CDR2 SQIVND come from the germline V gene (reference sequence). The CDR3 is 14 amino acids. V was shortened by 10 bases and J by 6 bases, with 19 bases between the two germline ends. As DNA, the CDR3 is TGTGCCACCGGACAGCCTCCCACCCTAAACATTCAGTACTTC. The encoded protein is CATGQPPTLNIQYF.

The V call is TRBV5-1, the J call TRBJ1-5; D remains unclear. V was shortened by 1 base and J by 4 bases, with 12 bases between the two germline ends. Germline values: CDR1 SGHRS, CDR2 YFSETQ. The CDR3 extends over 15 amino acids. CDR3 coding DNA: TGCGCCAGCAGCTTGAATTGGCAGGAAAATCAGCCCCAGCATTTT. Amino acids: CASSLNWQENQPQHF.

This chain links TRBV3-1 (or the pseudogene TRBV3-2) with TRBJ1-2, with D tentatively TRBD1 (6 bases). The germline V gene encodes CDR1 LGHDT and CDR2 YNNKEL (reference sequence). The germline V and J ends were trimmed by 9 bases and 3 bases, with 14 bases remaining between them. The CDR3 is 13 residues long. The CDR3 nucleotides read TGTGCCAGGGGCAGGGGCGACGACTATGGCTACACCTTC. Amino acids: CARGRGDDYGYTF.

Notes on this clone: Other nucleotide sequences from this sample produce the same CDR3. V gene TRBV5-1 combines with J gene TRBJ2-7, with TRBD2 as a possible D gene (5 bases). The CDR3 contains 14 residues. Germline loops: CDR1 SGHRS, CDR2 YFSETQ. V lost 0 bases and J lost 2, with 9 bases in between. In nucleotides, the CDR3 is TGCGCCAGCAGCTTGGGATCGGGGACCTACGAGCAGTACTTC. Translated, it gives CASSLGSGTYEQYF.

The V and J genes are TRBV11-2 and TRBJ2-1, with 11 bases identical to TRBD2. CDR1 is SGHAT, CDR2 FQNNGV, per germline. Trimming removed 6 bases from V and 7 bases from J; junction bases left unmatched: 2. The CDR3 totals 13 residues. The CDR3 protein is CASSRTSGNEQFF. CDR3 nucleotide sequence: TGTGCCAGCAGTCGGACTAGCGGGAATGAGCAGTTCTTC.

This chain joins TRBV5-1 and TRBJ2-6; 8 nucleotides agree with TRBD2. With V trimmed by 3 bases and J by 2 bases, 1 base remained unmatched. The CDR3 length is 15 residues. Germline CDR1 and CDR2: SGHRS and YFSETQ. CDR3 sequence (DNA): TGCGCCAGCAGCTCCGGGGGGGCTGGGGCCAACGTCCTGACTTTC. Translated: CASSSGGAGANVLTF.

The V call is TRBV2, the J call TRBJ1-1; D perhaps matches TRBD1 (6 bases). V lost 1 base and J lost 10, with 10 bases in between. From germline, CDR1 is SNHLY and CDR2 FYNNEI. The CDR3 runs 12 residues. For the CDR3, the DNA is TGTGCCAGCAGTGAAGGGGGGCTTGGAGCTTTCTTT. Translating it yields CASSEGGLGAFF.

This sequence joins TRBV6-6 and TRBJ2-1; D perhaps matches TRBD1 (6 bases). The CDR3 sequence is 15 residues long. V dropped 7 bases and J dropped 0 bases, with 13 bases sitting between them. The V gene's germline CDR1 is MNHNY and CDR2 SVGAGI (reference sequence). CDR3 bases: TGTGCCAGCACCATACAGGGAACCTCCTACAATGAGCAGTTCTTC. It specifies CASTIQGTSYNEQFF.

The chain links TRBV23-1 to TRBJ2-7; 12 bases align to TRBD2. TRBV23-1 is an ORF; its function is uncertain. The CDR3 has 15 amino acids. Germline trimming cut 7 bases from V and 2 bases from J; bases unmatched to any gene: 6. CDR3 nucleotide sequence: TGCGCCAGCACCTCACTAGCGGGAGGTGCCTACGAGCAGTACTTC. It encodes CASTSLAGGAYEQYF.

The CDR3 DNA reads as TGTGCCAGCAGCCCAGGACAGGGGATCACTGAAGCTTTCTTT. This translates into CASSPGQGITEAFF. The chain combines TRBV5-4 with TRBJ1-1; 9 bases are a match to TRBD1. CDR1 and CDR2 (germline): SGHNT, YYREEE (reference sequence). The ends lost 4 bases at V and 4 bases at J; junction bases unmatched: 5. CDR3 length: 14 amino acids.

The rearrangement links TRBV6-4 to TRBJ1-1; perhaps TRBD1 as D (5 bases). Trimming shortened V by 10 bases and J by 1 base, and 16 bases separated the two germline ends. CDR1 and CDR2 (germline): MRHNA, SNTAGT. The CDR3 is made up of 14 amino acids. The CDR3 sequence: CATRDLGKNTEAFF. The CDR3 DNA follows: TGTGCCACCAGGGACCTGGGGAAGAACACTGAAGCTTTCTTT.

This clone was counted only a few times. V gene TRBV21-1 combines with J gene TRBJ1-5; TRBD1, the table's D call, lacks a check against the DNA. TRBV21-1 is annotated as a pseudogene. The CDR3 has 17 residues. CDR3 in amino acids: CASSKAMTEYSNQPQHF. The CDR3 DNA sequence: TGTGCCAGCAGCAAAGCGATGACAGAGTACAGCAATCAGCCCCAGCATTTT.

In this sample, this clone turned up a few times. The V and J genes are TRBV28 and TRBJ2-2, with TRBD2 identical over 7 bases. The CDR3 sequence is 15 residues long. The trim removed 7 bases at V and 3 bases at J, leaving 8 bases unmatched. Per the germline V gene, CDR1 is MDHEN and CDR2 is SYDVKM. This CDR3 is CASTQAGSDTGELFF. The CDR3 nucleotides are TGTGCCAGCACTCAAGCGGGATCGGACACCGGGGAGCTGTTTTTT.

This clone was recorded only once. The rearrangement links TRBV7-9 to TRBJ1-5; D not certain. The CDR3 loop spans 14 amino acids. Germline CDR1 is SEHNR and CDR2 is FQNEAQ (reference sequence). V was cut by 1 base and J by 4 bases, with 8 bases left in between. CDR3 coding DNA: TGTGCCAGCAGCTTAGGAGCAGAGAATCAGCCCCAGCATTTT. Protein sequence: CASSLGAENQPQHF.

This clone was detected once. This chain links TRBV28 with TRBJ2-2; D perhaps matches TRBD1 (5 bases). The germline CDR1 and CDR2 sequences are MDHEN and SYDVKM. The CDR3 runs 14 residues. The CDR3 region is CAKEWTPNTGELFF. CDR3 nucleotide sequence: TGTGCTAAGGAGTGGACACCGAACACCGGGGAGCTGTTTTTT.

This clone was counted once. As DNA, the CDR3 is TGTGCCAGCAGTTACGGGACAGGGAACACCGGGGAGCTGTTTTTT. It yields the protein CASSYGTGNTGELFF. This chain links TRBV6-5 with TRBJ2-2; TRBD1 agrees at 8 bases. Trimming at V came to 2 bases and at J to 1 base, leaving 0 bases not matched to a gene. Germline CDR1 and CDR2: MNHEY and SVGAGI. The CDR3 consists of 15 residues.

This clone has more than one count but fewer than ten. The chain links TRBV18 to TRBJ2-7; tentatively, D is TRBD2 (7 bases). CDR1 is KGHSH and CDR2 is LQKENI in the germline V gene. There are 14 residues in the CDR3. Trimming removed 3 bases at V and 1 base at J, with 10 bases between. The DNA for the CDR3 is TGTGCCAGCTCACCCGGGGGGCGTTCCTACGAGCAGTACTTC. Translated: CASSPGGRSYEQYF.

This chain joins TRBV13 and TRBJ1-3; tentatively, D is TRBD1 (6 bases). Germline V gene data show CDR1 as PRHDT and CDR2 as FYEKMQ (reference sequence). V was pared by 3 bases and J by 2 bases, with 11 bases between. CDR3 size: 15 residues. Written as DNA, the CDR3 is TGTGCCAGCAGCTTCTCACAGGGTACTGGAAACACCATATATTTT. It yields the protein CASSFSQGTGNTIYF.